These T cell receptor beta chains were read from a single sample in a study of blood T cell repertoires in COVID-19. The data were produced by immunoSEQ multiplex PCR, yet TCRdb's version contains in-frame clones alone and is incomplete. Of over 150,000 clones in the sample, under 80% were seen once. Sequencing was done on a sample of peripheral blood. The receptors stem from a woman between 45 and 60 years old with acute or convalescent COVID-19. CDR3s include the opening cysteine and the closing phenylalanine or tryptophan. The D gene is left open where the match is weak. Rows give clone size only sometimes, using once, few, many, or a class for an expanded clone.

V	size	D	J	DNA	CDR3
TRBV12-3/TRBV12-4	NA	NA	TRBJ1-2	TGTGCCAGCAGTTTCGGCCAGGCCCGGGGCTACACCTTC	CASSFGQARGYTF
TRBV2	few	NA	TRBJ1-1	TGTGCCAGCAGTGAATTACAGGGTCCCTTCACTGAAGCTTTCTTT	CASSELQGPFTEAFF
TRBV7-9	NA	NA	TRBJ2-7	TGTGCCAGCAGCTTCACCGGCCCTCCCGGGGACGAGCAGTACTTC	CASSFTGPPGDEQYF
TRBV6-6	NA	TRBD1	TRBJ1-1	TGTGCCAGCAGTTCCGGGACAGGGATGAGGAAGACTGAAGCTTTCTTT	CASSSGTGMRKTEAFF
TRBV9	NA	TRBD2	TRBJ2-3	TGTGCCAGCAGCCTCACGAAGACTAGCGGGGGGGCCGGGAGCACAGATACGCAGTATTTT	CASSLTKTSGGAGSTDTQYF
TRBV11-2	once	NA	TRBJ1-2	TGTGCCAGCAGCTTGGGCCAGGGGAAAGGCTACACCTTC	CASSLGQGKGYTF
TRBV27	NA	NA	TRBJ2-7	TGTGCCAGCAGTTCCTCTTCCTACGAGCAGTACTTC	CASSSSSYEQYF
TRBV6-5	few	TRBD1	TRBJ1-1	TGTGCCAGCAGTACCCTGGGACAGGTGAACACTGAAGCTTTCTTT	CASSTLGQVNTEAFF
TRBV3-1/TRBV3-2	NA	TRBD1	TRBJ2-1	TGTGCCAGCAGTCTACAGGGGATAAATGAGCAGTTCTTC	CASSLQGINEQFF
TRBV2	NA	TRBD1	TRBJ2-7	TGTGCCAGCAGTGTCACCGGGACAGGAGCCTCCGAGCAGTACTTC	CASSVTGTGASEQYF
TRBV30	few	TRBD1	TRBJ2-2	TGTGCCTGGAGGGCAGGGACAGCGAACACCGGGGAGCTGTTTTTT	CAWRAGTANTGELFF
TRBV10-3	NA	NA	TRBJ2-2	TGTGCCATCAGAGCCGGGACACCAGCCACCGGGGAGCTGTTTTTT	CAIRAGTPATGELFF
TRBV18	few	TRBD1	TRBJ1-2	TGTGCCAGCTCACCACTCGGGACAGGGAGGAGGCTGGAGGGCTACACCTTC	CASSPLGTGRRLEGYTF
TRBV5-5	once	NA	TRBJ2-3	TGTGCCAGCAGCTCCCAACTTACCCTGGAGGGAAGCACAGATACGCAGTATTTT	CASSSQLTLEGSTDTQYF
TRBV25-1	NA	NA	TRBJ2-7	TGTGCCAGCAGTGACAGGCTCGCCTACGAGCAGTACTTC	CASSDRLAYEQYF
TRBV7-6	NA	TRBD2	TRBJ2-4	TGTGCCAGCAGCCCGACGGGAGGAATGGGCATTCAGTACTTC	CASSPTGGMGIQYF
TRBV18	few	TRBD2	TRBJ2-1	TGTGCCAGCTCACCGCGAAGCGGGGGAGAAAATGAGCAGTTCTTC	CASSPRSGGENEQFF
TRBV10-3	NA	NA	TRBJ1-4	TGTGCCATCCCGGCGGTGAAGGCAACTAATGAAAAACTGTTTTTT	CAIPAVKATNEKLFF
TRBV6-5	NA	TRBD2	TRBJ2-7	TGTGCCAGCAGTTACTCGACTAGCGGGACCTACGAGCAGTACTTC	CASSYSTSGTYEQYF
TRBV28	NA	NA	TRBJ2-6	TGTGCCAGCAGCCAAACAGGGTCTGGGGCCAACGTCCTGACTTTC	CASSQTGSGANVLTF
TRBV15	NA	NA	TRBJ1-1	TGTGCCACCAGCATACGGACCGGGGTGAACACTGAAGCTTTCTTT	CATSIRTGVNTEAFF
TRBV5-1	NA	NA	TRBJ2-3	TGCGCCAGCAGAAAAGCTAGCACAGATACGCAGTATTTT	CASRKASTDTQYF
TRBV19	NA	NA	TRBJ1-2	TGTGCCAGTAGTACCACCCCAGGATATGGCTACACCTTC	CASSTTPGYGYTF
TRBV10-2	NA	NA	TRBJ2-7	TGCGCCAGCAGGGCACCCTACGAGCAGTACTTC	CASRAPYEQYF
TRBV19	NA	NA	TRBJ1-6	TGTGCCAGTAGTATCGGGATGCCAGCTAGCTCCTATAATTCACCCCTCCACTTT	CASSIGMPASSYNSPLHF
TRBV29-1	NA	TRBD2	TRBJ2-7	TGCAGCGTTAGGCGGGAGAACTACGAGCAGTACTTC	CSVRRENYEQYF
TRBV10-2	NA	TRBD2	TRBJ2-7	TGCGCCAGCAGGTTTAGCGGGGCCTACGAGCAGTACTTC	CASRFSGAYEQYF
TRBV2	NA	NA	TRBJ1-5	TGTGCCAGCAGCCAGAGGGCGGAAAATCAGCCCCAGCATTTT	CASSQRAENQPQHF
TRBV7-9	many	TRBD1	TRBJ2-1	TGTGCCAGCAGCCCAAACCCGGGACAGGGGGCATACAATGAGCAGTTCTTC	CASSPNPGQGAYNEQFF
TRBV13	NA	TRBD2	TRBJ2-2	TGTGCCAGCAGCCCTCTGGTCAGCGGGGGTAACACCGGGGAGCTGTTTTTT	CASSPLVSGGNTGELFF
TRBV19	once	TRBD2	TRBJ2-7	TGTGCCAGTAGTGCGGGAGGGCCGTCCTACGAGCAGTACTTC	CASSAGGPSYEQYF
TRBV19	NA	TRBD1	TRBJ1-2	TGTGCCAGTAGTCCAGACAGGGCCGGCTACACCTTC	CASSPDRAGYTF
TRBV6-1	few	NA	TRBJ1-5	TGTGCCAGCAGTGATCCGGCGGCGGGCAATCAGCCCCAGCATTTT	CASSDPAAGNQPQHF
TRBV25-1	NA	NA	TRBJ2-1	TGTGCCAGCAGGAAACAGTCAAATGAGCAGTTCTTC	CASRKQSNEQFF
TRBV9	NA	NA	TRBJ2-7	TGTGCCAGCAGCCCCCAGGGGGGACAAATCTACGAGCAGTACTTC	CASSPQGGQIYEQYF
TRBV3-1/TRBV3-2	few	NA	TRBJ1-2	TGTGCCAGCAGCTCCATGCGGAGGGGAGATGGCTACACCTTC	CASSSMRRGDGYTF
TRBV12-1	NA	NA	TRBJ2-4	TGTGCCAGCAGCGTCGGTCTAGCCAAAAACATTCAGTACTTC	CASSVGLAKNIQYF